This TCR beta chain was captured in a study of blood T cell repertoires in COVID-19. Authors' processing steps: Amplification of reference gene primers provided the estimated nucleated cell counts. Produced via immunoSEQ multiplex PCR; TCRdb's table is partial and in-frame only. V, J and clone size are taken as reported in that table, and D and trimming were inferred from the DNA itself. The sample records around 200,000 clones, 65% to 85% being singletons. This clone showed up just once. Germline V gene data show CDR1 as SGHRS and CDR2 as YFSETQ. With 3 bases clipped from V and 5 bases from J, the junction kept 11 bases outside the gene matches. The CDR3 totals 16 residues.

The TCR was taken from a woman in her 50s with acute or convalescent COVID-19. The sequenced sample consisted of peripheral blood. V is TRBV5-1 and J is TRBJ2-5, with 9 bases matching TRBD2. This CDR3 is CASSSQTAGGGETQYF. For the CDR3, the DNA is TGCGCCAGCAGCTCTCAAACAGCGGGAGGCGGGGAGACCCAGTACTTC.